These 32 T cell receptor beta chains originate from one sample sequenced in a study of T cell responses to AZD1222 COVID-19 vaccine. Produced via immunoSEQ multiplex PCR; TCRdb's table is partial and in-frame only. The sample records 130,000 to 150,000 clones, 90% being singletons. This specimen was peripheral blood, taken on day 0 of AZD1222 vaccination. These TCRs come from an adult in good health.

This clone showed up just once. The chain joins TRBV11-2 to TRBJ2-2; 11 nucleotides align to TRBD1. After removal of 6 bases from V and 4 bases from J, the junction contained 10 bases not matched to a gene. The CDR3 has 17 amino acids. Germline loops: CDR1 SGHAT, CDR2 FQNNGV. The CDR3 loop is CASSQGTGGLRTGELFF. In DNA form, the CDR3 reads TGTGCCAGCAGTCAGGGGACAGGGGGTTTGCGCACCGGGGAGCTGTTTTTT.

This clone has more than one count but fewer than ten. The rearrangement links TRBV6-4 to TRBJ2-2; 8 nucleotides match TRBD2. Germline CDR1 MRHNA, CDR2 SNTAGT. The CDR3 covers 15 residues. Trimming took 3 bases from V and 1 from J; bases not matched to a gene: 1. In DNA form, the CDR3 reads TGTGCCAGCAGTGAGCTAGCGGGGAACACCGGGGAGCTGTTTTTT. Protein: CASSELAGNTGELFF.

The chain is built from TRBV28 and TRBJ1-6, with no clear D. CDR3 length equals 16 residues. Looked up from germline, CDR1 is MDHEN and CDR2 is SYDVKM. Deletions cut 4 bases from V and 4 bases from J, with 14 bases between. CDR3 nucleotide sequence: TGTGCCAGCAGTTCAACACGGACGGGTTATAATTCACCCCTCCACTTT. Its translation: CASSSTRTGYNSPLHF.

This clone was counted only a few times. The chain is built from TRBV5-1 and TRBJ2-5; perhaps TRBD2 as D (7 bases). CDR1 and CDR2 from the germline V gene are SGHRS and YFSETQ. Deletions cut 2 bases from V and 4 bases from J, with 12 bases between. The CDR3 length is 14 residues. This CDR3 is CASSLGGGGETQYF. As DNA, the CDR3 is TGCGCCAGCAGCTTAGGGGGGGGCGGAGAGACCCAGTACTTC.

This clone was found once. The genes are TRBV2 and TRBJ1-5; D perhaps matches TRBD1 (5 bases). Between the trimmed V and J ends, which lost 0 bases and 0 bases, there was a span of 12 bases. This CDR3 has 17 residues. In germline, CDR1 is SNHLY, CDR2 FYNNEI. This CDR3 is CASSEAGGRFSNQPQHF. The CDR3 DNA follows: TGTGCCAGCAGTGAAGCGGGGGGACGATTTAGCAATCAGCCCCAGCATTTT. The full variable domain, in which reference TRBV2 and TRBJ1-5 provide the parts outside the CDR3, is EPEVTQTPSHQVTQMGQEVILRCVPISNHLYFYWYRQILGQKVEFLVSFYNNEISEKSEIFDDQFSVERPDGSNFTLKIRSTKLEDSAMYFCASSEAGGRFSNQPQHFGDGTRLSIL.

This rearrangement joins TRBV9 to TRBJ2-5; 8 bases match TRBD2. V lost 2 bases to trimming and J lost 4 bases; unmatched junction nucleotides: 7. This CDR3 spans 15 amino acids. CDR1 and CDR2 (germline): SGDLS, YYNGEE. CDR3 DNA sequence: TGTGCCAGCAGCGTTAGCGGGGCCGGGGGAGAGACCCAGTACTTC. Protein sequence: CASSVSGAGGETQYF.

V gene TRBV29-1 combines with J gene TRBJ1-1; no reliable D call. CDR3 length: 12 residues. V lost 4 bases and J 1 base, leaving 7 bases between the germline ends. CDR1 is SQVTM and CDR2 is ANQGSEA in the germline V gene. This CDR3 is CSVGPPNTEAFF. The DNA of the CDR3 is TGCAGCGTTGGTCCTCCGAACACTGAAGCTTTCTTT.

This chain connects TRBV6-5 to TRBJ1-2; D gene ambiguous. Trimming took 8 bases from V and 1 from J, leaving 11 bases between them. The germline gives CDR1 MNHEY, CDR2 SVGAGI. This CDR3 comprises 13 residues. The CDR3 protein is CASSEGFNYGYTF. DNA for the CDR3: TGTGCCAGCTCGGAGGGCTTTAACTATGGCTACACCTTC.

The chain combines TRBV2 with TRBJ2-3; 7 nucleotides line up with TRBD2. The J segment lost 2 bases and the V segment lost 7 bases, leaving 3 bases of the junction unmatched. CDR3 length equals 13 residues. From germline, CDR1 is SNHLY and CDR2 FYNNEI. The CDR3 DNA is TGTGCCAGCACTAGCGGATACACAGATACGCAGTATTTT. It encodes CASTSGYTDTQYF.

This chain connects TRBV5-4 to TRBJ1-6; D gene uncertain. Germline lookup yields CDR1 SGHNT and CDR2 YYREEE (reference sequence). This CDR3 contains 14 residues. The V and J ends lost 2 bases and 9 bases respectively, with 12 bases between them. CDR3 DNA: TGTGCCAGCAGCTTAGACGGGAGAGGTTCACCCCTCCACTTT. Translated, it gives CASSLDGRGSPLHF.

This chain uses TRBV6-5 with TRBJ1-2; 7 nucleotides agree with TRBD1. Germline lookup yields CDR1 MNHEY and CDR2 SVGAGI. This CDR3 has 15 amino acids. The V segment lost 5 bases and the J segment 5 bases; nucleotides outside the gene matches: 11. The DNA for the CDR3 is TGTGCCAGCAGTACCCCCTCGCAGGGGGGTTATGGCTACACCTTC. It is translated as CASSTPSQGGYGYTF.

The rearrangement links TRBV5-1 to TRBJ1-3, with 7 nucleotides matching TRBD1. The CDR3 runs to 15 residues. With 3 bases clipped from V and 0 bases from J, the junction kept 3 bases outside the gene matches. CDR1 is SGHRS, CDR2 YFSETQ, per germline. CDR3 nucleotide sequence: TGCGCCAGCAGCTCCCGGACAGGCTCTGGAAACACCATATATTTT. Its protein is CASSSRTGSGNTIYF.

This rearrangement joins TRBV9 to TRBJ2-1, with D uncertain. The V gene's germline CDR1 is SGDLS and CDR2 YYNGEE. Deletions cut 3 bases from V and 0 bases from J, with 7 bases between. This CDR3 contains 14 residues. As DNA, the CDR3 is TGTGCCAGCAGCGGACCCAACTCCTACAATGAGCAGTTCTTC. This codes for CASSGPNSYNEQFF.

This chain joins TRBV30 and TRBJ2-1, with TRBD2 matching 14 bases. Germline V gives CDR1 GTSNPN, CDR2 SVGIG (reference sequence). The CDR3 consists of 15 residues. The junction had 2 bases not matched to a gene; V was cut back by 0 bases and J by 7 bases. The CDR3 loop reads CAWSVGLAGGNEQFF. CDR3 nucleotides: TGTGCCTGGAGTGTAGGACTAGCGGGAGGTAATGAGCAGTTCTTC.

This rearrangement joins TRBV24-1 to TRBJ2-2; D might be TRBD2 (6 bases). The V end lost 7 bases, the J end lost 3 bases, and 11 bases lay between the germline ends. CDR3 length equals 14 residues. Germline assignment: CDR1 KGHDR and CDR2 SFDVKD. As DNA, the CDR3 is TGTGCCACCAGGGGGGGAGGAGACACCGGGGAGCTGTTTTTT. Its translation is CATRGGGDTGELFF.

The chain uses TRBV6-2 or TRBV6-3 and TRBJ2-7, with D possibly TRBD1 on 6 matching bases. CDR3 length: 17 amino acids. The V gene's germline CDR1 is MNHEY and CDR2 SVGEGT. V lost 5 bases and J lost 2, with 22 bases in between. The DNA for the CDR3 is TGTGCCAGCAGTGTGCAGTACCCCGGACAGCAAACCTACGAGCAGTACTTC. The encoded protein is CASSVQYPGQQTYEQYF.

V gene TRBV3-1 (or the pseudogene TRBV3-2) combines with J gene TRBJ1-2, with D maybe TRBD1 (5 bases). Germline V gene sequence: CDR1 LGHDT, CDR2 YNNKEL (reference sequence). Trimming took 2 bases from V and 3 from J, leaving 10 bases between them. CDR3 length: 14 amino acids. As DNA, the CDR3 is TGTGCCAGCAGCCAACTCGCGGGGGACTATGGCTACACCTTC. Translated: CASSQLAGDYGYTF.

This clone occurred once. The genes are TRBV19 and TRBJ1-2, with unresolved D. The CDR3 is made up of 14 amino acids. V lost 3 bases and J 4 bases, leaving 12 bases between the germline ends. The germline CDR1 and CDR2 sequences are LNHDA and SQIVND (reference sequence). The CDR3 protein is CASSIPGPAYGYTF. The DNA of the CDR3 is TGTGCCAGTAGTATCCCCGGGCCGGCCTATGGCTACACCTTC. The full variable domain, rest sourced from reference TRBV19 and TRBJ1-2, is DGGITQSPKYLFRKEGQNVTLSCEQNLNHDAMYWYRQDPGQGLRLIYYSQIVNDFQKGDIAEGYSVSREKKESFPLTVTSAQKNPTAFYLCASSIPGPAYGYTFGSGTRLTVV.

The rearrangement joins TRBV2 to TRBJ2-7, with 9 bases aligning to TRBD2. CDR3 length: 16 residues. Germline V gene sequence: CDR1 SNHLY, CDR2 FYNNEI. With V trimmed by 0 bases and J by 3 bases, 6 bases remained unmatched. DNA of the CDR3: TGTGCCAGCAGTGAAGCCCCTAGCGGGGCATACTACGAGCAGTACTTC. It codes for CASSEAPSGAYYEQYF. Based on the CDR3 plus reference TRBV2 and TRBJ2-7, the full variable domain is EPEVTQTPSHQVTQMGQEVILRCVPISNHLYFYWYRQILGQKVEFLVSFYNNEISEKSEIFDDQFSVERPDGSNFTLKIRSTKLEDSAMYFCASSEAPSGAYYEQYFGPGTRLTVT.

The chain recombines TRBV5-1 with TRBJ2-1, with a tentative D call TRBD1 (6 bases). CDR3 length: 15 residues. Germline loops: CDR1 SGHRS, CDR2 YFSETQ. The V and J ends lost 2 bases and 4 bases respectively, with 13 bases between them. As DNA, the CDR3 is TGCGCCAGCAGCTTAACAGGGTTTCGGTACAATGAGCAGTTCTTC. Its protein product is CASSLTGFRYNEQFF.

The gene calls are TRBV7-9 and TRBJ2-1; D is perhaps TRBD2 (5 bases). The germline V gene has CDR1 SEHNR and CDR2 FQNEAQ (reference sequence). The CDR3 loop spans 12 amino acids. Trimming left V 4 bases short and J 9 bases short, with 10 bases between. CDR3 nucleotide sequence: TGTGCCAGCAGCTCCGAGGGTCTTGAGCAGTTCTTC. This codes for CASSSEGLEQFF.

This rearrangement joins TRBV30 to TRBJ1-4; D may be TRBD1 (6 bases). The CDR3 has 14 amino acids. Germline loops: CDR1 GTSNPN, CDR2 SVGIG (reference sequence). Trimming took 5 bases from V and 6 from J, leaving 16 bases between them. In nucleotides, the CDR3 is TGTGCCTGGCGCCCCACAGGGAGTTATGAAAAACTGTTTTTT. It codes for CAWRPTGSYEKLFF.

This clone was recorded once. The V gene is TRBV7-2, the J gene TRBJ1-1, with D perhaps TRBD1 (5 bases). V was pared by 1 base and J by 4 bases, with 7 bases between. The CDR3 is 13 amino acids. Germline assignment: CDR1 SGHTA and CDR2 FQGNSA. This CDR3 is CASSLGGATEAFF. The CDR3 DNA is TGTGCCAGCAGCTTAGGAGGGGCCACTGAAGCTTTCTTT.

The chain combines TRBV6-5 with TRBJ1-5, with D hard to call. This CDR3 has 13 residues. The V and J ends lost 0 bases and 6 bases respectively, with 6 bases between them. CDR1 and CDR2 from the germline V gene are MNHEY and SVGAGI. The DNA of the CDR3 is TGTGCCAGCAGTTACTCGGCAGGTCAGCCCCAGCATTTT. Protein sequence: CASSYSAGQPQHF.

The rearrangement uses TRBV4-2 and TRBJ1-2, with a possible D match to TRBD1 (5 bases). V was pared by 1 base and J by 5 bases, with 26 bases between. This CDR3 is built from 19 residues. Germline lookup yields CDR1 LGHNA and CDR2 YNFKEQ. CDR3 residues: CASSQAAARQHSFGYGYTF. CDR3 coding DNA: TGTGCCAGCAGCCAAGCCGCCGCGCGACAGCATTCTTTTGGTTATGGCTACACCTTC.

The rearrangement joins TRBV15 to TRBJ2-3; possibly TRBD1 for D (5 bases). V was clipped by 5 bases and J by 3 bases, with 12 bases between them. The germline V gene encodes CDR1 LNHNV and CDR2 YYDKDF (reference sequence). The CDR3 extends over 14 amino acids. CDR3 nucleotides: TGTGCCACCAGCTCAGGGTGGGTAACAGATACGCAGTATTTT. This gives the protein CATSSGWVTDTQYF.

The V gene is TRBV29-1, the J gene TRBJ1-2; D remains ambiguous. Germline loops: CDR1 SQVTM, CDR2 ANQGSEA. CDR3 length equals 11 residues. V lost 3 bases and J 8 bases, leaving 10 bases between the germline ends. CDR3 protein: CSVDSEEGYTF. CDR3 coding DNA: TGCAGCGTTGACTCCGAGGAAGGCTACACCTTC.

This chain's CDR3 is CASSRDRRQTQYF. CDR3 nucleotides: TGTGCCAGCAGTCGGGACAGACGACAGACCCAGTACTTC. The chain joins TRBV12-3 or TRBV12-4 to TRBJ2-5; 7 nucleotides agree with TRBD1. The trim removed 5 bases at V and 6 bases at J, leaving 6 bases unmatched. CDR3 length: 13 residues.

This chain joins TRBV6-5 and TRBJ1-5, with 8 bases that match TRBD1. Germline assignment: CDR1 MNHEY and CDR2 SVGAGI. V dropped 6 bases and J dropped 6; count of bases not matched to a gene: 7. This CDR3 contains 14 residues. CDR3 DNA: TGTGCCAGCAGGCCCACAGGGGGTAGTCAGCCCCAGCATTTT. Translating gives CASRPTGGSQPQHF.

In this sample, this clone turned up once. The V gene is TRBV6-6, the J gene TRBJ2-7, with 7 bases aligning to TRBD1. This CDR3 is built from 16 residues. J lost 7 bases, V lost 5 bases, and 17 bases had no gene match. Germline loops: CDR1 MNHNY, CDR2 SVGAGI (reference sequence). The CDR3 here is CASSPMDRIPPREQYF. The CDR3 DNA sequence: TGTGCCAGCAGTCCCATGGACAGGATTCCCCCTAGGGAGCAGTACTTC.

J is TRBJ1-2 and V is TRBV29-1; no clear D. Germline CDR1 SQVTM, CDR2 ANQGSEA. This CDR3 spans 13 amino acids. V was cut by 2 bases and J by 4 bases, with 11 bases left in between. CDR3 bases: TGCAGCGTTGAAAACGGACGCAGCTATGGCTACACCTTC. It encodes CSVENGRSYGYTF.

The V gene is TRBV20-1, the J gene TRBJ2-3, with D maybe TRBD2 (7 bases). Trimming left V 6 bases short and J 12 bases short, with 13 bases between. This CDR3 region has 10 residues. Per germline, CDR1 DFQATT and CDR2 SNEGSKA (reference sequence). Here the CDR3 reads CSATRGGQYF. The CDR3, as DNA: TGCAGTGCCACCCGCGGGGGCCAGTATTTT.